This TCR beta chain was obtained from a study of blood T cell repertoires in COVID-19. The wider study: Samples representing acute and convalescent COVID-19 were sourced from the United States, Italy and Spain. The analysed material was cDNA or gDNA that came from T cells, B-cell-depleted T cells, or PBMCs.

In the authors' methods: Amplification with reference gene primers provided the estimates of nucleated cell counts. TCRdb's table, derived via immunoSEQ multiplex PCR, lists solely in-frame clones and lacks some. The V and J calls and clone size were taken over from that table, and D and trimming were inferred from the DNA. The sample yields some 70,000 clones, just under 90% seen once. This CDR3 is built from 16 residues. Germline lookup yields CDR1 SGHDN and CDR2 FVKESK. With 0 bases clipped from V and 3 bases from J, the junction kept 4 bases outside the gene matches. J is TRBJ2-5 and V is TRBV14, with 10 bases matching TRBD1. The material sequenced was peripheral blood. This sequence originates from a woman older than 75 with active COVID-19. The CDR3 region has the DNA TGTGCCAGCAGCCAAGATTGGGACAGGGGAGAAGAGACCCAGTACTTC. Translating it yields CASSQDWDRGEETQYF.